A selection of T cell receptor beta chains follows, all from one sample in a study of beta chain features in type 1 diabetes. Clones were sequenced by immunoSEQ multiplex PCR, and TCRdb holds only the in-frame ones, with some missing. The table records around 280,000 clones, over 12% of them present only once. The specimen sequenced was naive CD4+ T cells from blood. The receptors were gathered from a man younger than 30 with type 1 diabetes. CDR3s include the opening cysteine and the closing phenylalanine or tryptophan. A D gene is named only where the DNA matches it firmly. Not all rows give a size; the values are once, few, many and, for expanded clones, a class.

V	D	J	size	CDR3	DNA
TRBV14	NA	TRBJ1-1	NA	CASSQIQGMAFF	TGTGCCAGCAGCCAAATACAGGGCATGGCTTTCTTT
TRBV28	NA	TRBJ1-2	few	CASGGVEGVSF	TGTGCCAGCGGTGGTGTAGAGGGGGTCTCCTTC
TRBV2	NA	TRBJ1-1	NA	CASRPTGRTPEAFF	TGTGCCAGCAGACCCACCGGGAGAACACCTGAAGCTTTCTTT
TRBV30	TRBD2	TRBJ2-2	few	CAWPITGGYTGELFF	TGTGCCTGGCCGATAACGGGGGGTTACACCGGGGAGCTGTTTTTT
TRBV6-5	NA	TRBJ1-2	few	CASSYVGGAGGYTF	TGTGCCAGCAGTTACGTTGGTGGGGCCGGGGGCTACACCTTC
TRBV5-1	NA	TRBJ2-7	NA	CASRVLAGTTYEQYF	TGCGCCAGCAGGGTTTTGGCGGGGACCACCTACGAGCAGTACTTC
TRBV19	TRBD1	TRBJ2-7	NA	CASRITTGVLNYEQYF	TGTGCCAGTAGGATAACAACAGGGGTACTCAACTACGAGCAGTACTTC
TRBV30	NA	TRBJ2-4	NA	CAWSPAAAKNIQYF	TGTGCCTGGAGCCCAGCGGCGGCCAAAAACATTCAGTACTTC
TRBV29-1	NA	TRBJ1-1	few	CSVPGTEAFF	TGCAGCGTTCCGGGCACTGAAGCTTTCTTT
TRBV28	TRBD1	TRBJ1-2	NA	CASSFSTGKGYTF	TGTGCCAGCAGTTTCTCGACAGGGAAGGGCTACACCTTC
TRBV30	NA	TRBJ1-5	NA	CAWSAGARDQPQHF	TGTGCCTGGAGCGCAGGGGCGCGGGATCAGCCCCAGCATTTT
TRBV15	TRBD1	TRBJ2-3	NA	CATSRADRAQYF	TGTGCCACCAGCAGAGCTGACAGGGCGCAGTATTTT
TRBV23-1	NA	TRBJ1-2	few	CASSQSSRGGYTF	TGCGCCAGCAGTCAGAGCTCACGAGGGGGCTACACCTTC
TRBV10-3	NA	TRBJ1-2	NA	CGGRGDYGYTF	TGTGGGGGCAGGGGCGACTATGGCTACACCTTC